This TCR beta chain was documented in a study of molecular identifiers for immune sequencing clone quantification. The CDR3 is made up of 14 amino acids. Per germline, CDR1 SGHRS and CDR2 YFSETQ. TCRdb redid the calling of the PCR reads with MiXCR, one entry per CDR3 protein. The table includes approximately 590,000 distinct CDR3 sequences, roughly 23% detected once. Study-wide points: Clones with over 20 RNA copies captured over 98% of effector molecules but under 1% of naive ones. Investigators reportedly could detect spiked Jurkat TCR RNA from one cell among approximately 1.1 million naive cells.

With respect to this clonotype: What it recognizes is unknown. This clone may be a read error of a much larger clone one base away.

The receptor was isolated from a human donor in good health. Some libraries in this study had Jurkat cell RNA spiked in. The chain is built from TRBV5-1 and TRBJ2-7, with D unclear. Specimen: naive CD8+ T cells from blood, with Jurkat cell RNA spiked in. Subset given: FACS-sorted CD8+CD4-CCR7+CD45RA+ naive T cells. CDR3 nucleotide sequence: TGCGCCAGCAGCTCATTGGACGGTACCTACGCGCAGTACTTC. Amino acid sequence: CASSSLDGTYAQYF.